One sample yielded the 8 T cell receptor beta chains listed below, sequenced in a study of cytomegalovirus exposure and HLA in healthy donors. Use of 60 Vbeta and 13 Jbeta primers characterized the PCR. Assay: immunoSEQ multiplex PCR; the TCRdb copy retains only in-frame clones and omits some. The data show some 120,000 clones, 73% seen once. Sequencing input: PBMCs. Receptor source: a man in his sixties in good health and CMV-seropositive.

The chain employs TRBV27 and TRBJ1-6, with TRBD1 matching 8 bases. Germline CDR1 and CDR2: MNHEY and SMNVEV (reference sequence). V shed 3 bases, J shed 10 bases, and the junction held 8 bases outside the gene matches. The CDR3 loop spans 15 amino acids. The CDR3 protein is CASSFLDREGSPLHF. In nucleotides, the CDR3 is TGTGCCAGCAGTTTCCTGGACAGGGAAGGGTCACCCCTCCACTTT.

V gene TRBV19 combines with J gene TRBJ1-5; D remains unclear. Trimming cost V 0 bases and J 1 base, with 7 bases left between them. The CDR3 runs 15 residues. In germline, CDR1 is LNHDA, CDR2 SQIVND (reference sequence). The CDR3 spells CASSIEGVSNQPQHF. The DNA of the CDR3 is TGTGCCAGTAGTATAGAGGGCGTGAGCAATCAGCCCCAGCATTTT.

The rearrangement links TRBV4-2 to TRBJ2-5; 9 nucleotides align to TRBD2. Germline lookup yields CDR1 LGHNA and CDR2 YNFKEQ. This CDR3 is built from 15 residues. Trimming removed 0 bases from V and 1 base from J; junction bases left unmatched: 0. The CDR3 sequence: CASSQERGGQETQYF. The CDR3 nucleotides are TGTGCCAGCAGCCAAGAGCGGGGGGGCCAAGAGACCCAGTACTTC.

This clone came up a few times. This chain uses TRBV4-2 with TRBJ1-1; possibly TRBD1 for D (5 bases). Trimming cost V 1 base and J 2 bases, with 11 bases left between them. Germline V gene data show CDR1 as LGHNA and CDR2 as YNFKEQ. This CDR3 spans 15 amino acids. This chain's CDR3 is CASSQAWQGNTEAFF. CDR3 DNA sequence: TGTGCCAGCAGCCAAGCATGGCAGGGCAACACTGAAGCTTTCTTT.

The chain carries TRBV5-5 and TRBJ2-5; 11 nucleotides align to TRBD2. Germline trimming cut 5 bases from V and 1 base from J; bases unmatched to any gene: 1. The CDR3 consists of 14 residues. Looked up from germline, CDR1 is SGHKS and CDR2 is YYEKEE (reference sequence). As DNA, the CDR3 is TGTGCCAGCAGTCTAGCGGGGGGCCAAGAGACCCAGTACTTC. It encodes CASSLAGGQETQYF.

V and J are TRBV7-9 and TRBJ2-3, with TRBD2 matching over 10 bases. There are 19 residues in the CDR3. CDR1 SEHNR and CDR2 FQNEAQ come from the germline V gene (reference sequence). Unmatched junction bases numbered 16, after V lost 2 bases and J lost 5 bases. The chain's CDR3 is CASSLIALALAGKGDTQYF. The CDR3 bases are TGTGCCAGCAGCTTAATCGCACTTGCACTAGCGGGGAAGGGAGATACGCAGTATTTT.

The chain links TRBV7-3 to TRBJ2-2; 9 bases are shared with TRBD2. From germline, CDR1 is SGHTA and CDR2 FQGTGA. The length of the CDR3 is 16 residues. The junction had 5 bases not matched to a gene; V was cut back by 1 base and J by 5 bases. The CDR3 spells CASSLNQRGVTGELFF. The DNA for the CDR3 is TGTGCCAGCAGCTTAAATCAGCGGGGGGTAACCGGGGAGCTGTTTTTT.

The V and J genes are TRBV19 and TRBJ1-5; 8 bases are a match to TRBD1. CDR3 size: 13 residues. J gave up 7 bases and V 10 bases, and 9 bases lay outside the gene matches. CDR1 and CDR2 (germline): LNHDA, SQIVND (reference sequence). The DNA of the CDR3 is TGTGCCATCAATCAGGGGGCAAGGCAGCCCCAGCATTTT. Residues: CAINQGARQPQHF.